This T cell receptor (beta chain) was sequenced for a study of somatic mutations in cytotoxic T cells in rheumatoid arthritis (dated 2017 in TCRdb). Context from the whole study: Patient peripheral blood (around 30 ml EDTA) was drawn right after diagnosis and before any treatment started. TCRB deep sequencing was performed for 55 to 65 rheumatoid arthritis patients and approximately 20 healthy controls. In newly diagnosed rheumatoid arthritis without treatment, the study examined if expanded CD8+ T-cell clones harbor somatic mutations, relying on TCRB deep sequencing to characterize clonality. Sorted V beta1+ cells also underwent TCRB sequencing, and some V beta antibody-stained T-cell populations were flow-sorted at nearly 100% purity on a FACSAria II or Sony SH800. Patients and controls did not essentially differ in median age, which was nearly identical between the groups. What the authors observed across the whole study: An increase of CD8+ clonality with age was seen in patients (Spearman r ≈ 0.49) but not in healthy controls. No adjustment for multiple comparisons was made for the slight TRBV07 underrepresentation in patients. The expanded CD8+ clones had unknown antigen targets, and not appearing in virus-specific databases did not rule out that they were virus-specific. In about an eighth of the roughly 65 patients the largest CD8+ clone exceeded 20% of CD8+ cells, and several identical CD8+ TCRB sequences were shared between blood and synovial fluid. Rheumatoid arthritis patients and age-matched healthy controls did not significantly differ in CD8+ T-cell clonality.

As for this clone: Its antigen is not yet known. Per-base qualities were not stored, and no clone one base away is much larger.

Compared with germline, V lacks 2 bases and J lacks 2 bases; bases without a gene match: 8. From its cysteine to its phenylalanine, the CDR3 spans 17 amino acids. Only the CDR3 DNA is retained, 51 bases long and in frame from the first base. CDR1 and CDR2, per the germline V gene (reference sequence), are LNHDA and SQIVND. CD4+ and CD8+ cells were isolated by positive magnetic bead selection on an AutoMACS, and purity was checked by flow cytometry. Initial screening for clonal expansions relied on flow cytometry with a TCR V beta antibody panel, after which sorted CD8+ fractions underwent TCRB deep sequencing for characterization. Isolation of peripheral blood mononuclear cells was done through Ficoll-Paque PLUS density gradient separation. DNA was extracted from CD4-enriched, CD8-enriched or PBMC samples with Nucleospin Tissue or Tissue XS kits and quantified with a Qubit 2.0 fluorometer. TCRB CDR3 sequencing used the immunoSEQ assay on genomic DNA. Processing in the source paper ran as follows. When patient CD8+ clones exceeding 1% were checked against published virus-specific TCRB sequences, only a few matched. The analyses included only productive TCRB rearrangements. Clonality was calculated as a Shannon entropy-based productive clonality index, and a clone was defined by a unique TCRB CDR3 sequence. Repertoire overlap for a pair of samples was computed from each clone's template counts relative to total templates per sample. V-gene usage measured by flow cytometry correlated with TCRB sequencing V-gene usage, with a Spearman r of 0.6 to 0.7. TCRdb holds this immuneACCESS table with in-frame rearrangements only. Some clones are missing; in checked studies, unresolved V genes explain under half, and the rest has no known cause. V, J and clone size were drawn from that table, and D and trimming were deduced from the DNA. For this sample the table gives under 20,000 clones, of which about three quarters were detected only once. The top ten hold approximately 5% of the sample.

Sequenced input: CD8+ T cells sorted from blood. Here the chain combines TRBV19 and TRBJ2-3, and 9 junction bases match TRBD2. This TCR came from an adult with rheumatoid arthritis. The CDR3 reads CASSIYPASGVTDTQYF. The sequence in DNA is TGTGCCAGTAGTATATACCCAGCTAGCGGGGTCACAGATACGCAGTATTTT. Reference TRBV19 and TRBJ2-3 proteins supply the regions before and after the CDR3; the full variable domain is: DGGITQSPKYLFRKEGQNVTLSCEQNLNHDAMYWYRQDPGQGLRLIYYSQIVNDFQKGDIAEGYSVSREKKESFPLTVTSAQKNPTAFYLCASSIYPASGVTDTQYFGPGTRLTVL.